This TCR beta chain stems from a study of cytomegalovirus exposure and HLA in healthy donors. Study results and caveats: It was assumed in the presence/absence analyses that sequencing depth was roughly uniform across donors. Reported findings show TCR beta sequences accurately forecast HLA-A and HLA-B alleles in most subjects. An analysis done earlier found most TCR beta V segments productive about 87% or about 30% of the time.

Healthy donors of bone marrow made up the group. Note on this clone: The antigen remains undetermined.

Primers included in the PCR were 60 Vbeta and 13 Jbeta primers. Sequencing was performed with immunoSEQ multiplex PCR; in TCRdb, only in-frame clones are kept and a portion is missing. The repertoire has approximately 150,000 clones, over 70% of them found once; the top ten carry 1.3%. This TCR came from a middle-aged man in good health and CMV-seropositive. The sequenced material came from PBMCs.

The CDR3 sequence: CASSQRGTDTQYF. The CDR3 DNA is TGCGCCAGCAGCCAGCGGGGCACAGATACGCAGTATTTT. The chain carries TRBV4-3 and TRBJ2-3; D is perhaps TRBD2 (5 bases). Trimming stripped 3 bases from V and 1 base from J, with 5 bases between. The germline V gene has CDR1 LGHNA and CDR2 YSLEER. This CDR3 comprises 13 residues.